A selection of T cell receptor beta chains follows, all from one sample in a study of siplizumab effects on memory and regulatory T cells. Clones were read by immunoSEQ multiplex PCR, and TCRdb kept only the in-frame ones, dropping some. The sample shows more than 75,000 clones, 90% to 95% of them seen only once. Sequenced: CD8+ T cells sorted from blood. The receptor set was obtained from a human donor in good health. Both conserved end residues are trimmed from each CDR3. Clone size is not always given. Where it is, it says once, few, many or a class for expanded clones.

size	V	J	CDR3
NA	TRBV25-1	TRBJ2-1	ASSDRSYNEQF
NA	TRBV9	TRBJ2-5	ASSVGGGAETQY
NA	TRBV13	TRBJ2-7	ASSHRDSTYEQY
NA	TRBV7-8	TRBJ1-1	ASSLGTGGAGEAF
NA	TRBV6-5	TRBJ2-1	ASSLAGGPGNEQF
NA	TRBV28	TRBJ2-7	ASSFGEEGTDFYEQY
NA	TRBV9	TRBJ2-1	ASSVDTVYNEQF
NA	TRBV6-6	TRBJ2-2	ASSYAEKVTGELF
NA	TRBV30	TRBJ2-7	AYLSGPYEQY
NA	TRBV4-3	TRBJ2-1	ASSRMGNEQF
NA	TRBV29-1	TRBJ2-1	SVEERDGSSYNEQF
NA	TRBV29-1	TRBJ2-2	SVEILQNTGELF
large	TRBV29-1	TRBJ1-1	SVEAGTGDLEAF
NA	TRBV9	TRBJ2-1	ASSETSVNEQF
NA	TRBV4-3	TRBJ2-1	ASSQEISGQTYNEQF
NA	TRBV7-9	TRBJ2-1	ASSSSTSGGQPFYNEQF
NA	TRBV4-1	TRBJ1-1	ASSPGRAMNTEAF
NA	TRBV7-9	TRBJ1-2	ASSLVDNNYGYT
NA	TRBV11-3	TRBJ1-1	ASGPGQAPTEAF
NA	TRBV6-1	TRBJ2-3	ASSELAGDRDTQY
NA	TRBV7-7	TRBJ1-1	ASSPAGTGGWNTEAF
NA	TRBV19	TRBJ2-7	ASSTGTDPYEQY
NA	TRBV9	TRBJ1-5	ASSPGGYQPQH
NA	TRBV6-5	TRBJ2-7	ASSYQGPPAQY
NA	TRBV6-1	TRBJ1-1	ASSVVSAGSEAF
NA	TRBV30	TRBJ1-1	AWREGANTEAF
NA	TRBV19	TRBJ1-2	ASSISRGYGYT
NA	TRBV5-5	TRBJ2-1	ASSTTGGTGNNEQF
NA	TRBV6-5	TRBJ1-5	ASSLQGSNQPQH
NA	TRBV7-9	TRBJ2-7	ASSDLAGASYEQY
NA	TRBV9	TRBJ1-1	ASSPGQGGTEAF
NA	TRBV5-1	TRBJ2-7	ASAPLEGDEQY
NA	TRBV6-5	TRBJ1-4	ATGSEKLF
NA	TRBV2	TRBJ1-2	ASRDRDGYGYT
NA	TRBV28	TRBJ1-1	ASSPRGAEAF
NA	TRBV5-8	TRBJ2-7	ASSLAALAGRSYEQY
NA	TRBV29-1	TRBJ2-7	SVVPGAAGYEQY
few	TRBV29-1	TRBJ2-5	SVEREETQY
NA	TRBV27	TRBJ2-3	ASRKERYSTDTQY
NA	TRBV4-1	TRBJ2-2	ASRQGPPGELF
few	TRBV9	TRBJ2-7	ASSVADSLSYEQY
once	TRBV7-8	TRBJ1-1	ASSYGQGEVSTEAF
NA	TRBV19	TRBJ1-1	ASTLGAPGITEAF
NA	TRBV27	TRBJ2-7	ASSFTGQGVYEQY
NA	TRBV4-2	TRBJ1-1	ASSQGGKTEAF
NA	TRBV6-5	TRBJ2-7	ASSPGLAGNEQY
NA	TRBV18	TRBJ2-3	ASSPAGGAFDTQY
few	TRBV11-2	TRBJ2-7	ASSKDYGRNEQY
NA	TRBV5-1	TRBJ1-2	ASSPRDTRTRGYT
NA	TRBV18	TRBJ2-7	ASSPGYEQY
NA	TRBV6-5	TRBJ2-1	ASSSDPYNEQF
NA	TRBV9	TRBJ2-1	ASSEGGPYNEQF
once	TRBV7-9	TRBJ2-1	ASSPLGGLESEQF
NA	TRBV6-1	TRBJ1-5	ASKSGAYSNQPQH